Reported below is one TCR beta chain. Its antigen is not identified. The data are from a study of CD8 T cells in ankylosing spondylitis. General study results and limits: One TCR beta motif, made up of 7 or 8 highly homologous variants, appeared characteristic of ankylosing spondylitis blood.

Each CDR3 protein gets one entry after TCRdb re-called the 5' RACE reads with MiXCR. Of some 130,000 distinct CDR3 sequences in the sample, roughly 18% were seen once. J was trimmed by 3 bases and V by 2 bases; bases with no gene match: 3. This CDR3 has 14 residues. Germline values: CDR1 DFQATT, CDR2 SNEGSKA (reference sequence). Source material: blood, either unsorted or a sorted T cell fraction (not recorded which). The gene calls are TRBV20-1 and TRBJ1-1; TRBD1 matches 10 bases. This clonotype was sampled from a male donor with ankylosing spondylitis. The CDR3 loop is CSARPGTGDTEAFF. As DNA, the CDR3 is TGCAGTGCTAGACCCGGGACAGGGGACACTGAAGCTTTCTTT.